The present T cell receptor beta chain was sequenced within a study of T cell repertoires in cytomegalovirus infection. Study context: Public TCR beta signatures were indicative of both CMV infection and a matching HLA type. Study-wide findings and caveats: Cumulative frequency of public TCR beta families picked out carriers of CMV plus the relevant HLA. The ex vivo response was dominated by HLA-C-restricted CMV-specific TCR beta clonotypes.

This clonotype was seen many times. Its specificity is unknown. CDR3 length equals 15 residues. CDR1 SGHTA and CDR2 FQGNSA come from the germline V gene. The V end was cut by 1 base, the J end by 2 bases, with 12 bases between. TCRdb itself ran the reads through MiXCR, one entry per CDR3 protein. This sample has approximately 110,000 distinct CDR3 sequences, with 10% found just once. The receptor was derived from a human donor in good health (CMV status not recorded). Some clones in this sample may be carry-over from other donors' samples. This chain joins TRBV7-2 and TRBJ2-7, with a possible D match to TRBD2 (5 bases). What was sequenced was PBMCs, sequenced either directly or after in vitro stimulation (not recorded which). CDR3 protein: CASSLGGNQAYEQYF. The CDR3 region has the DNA TGTGCCAGCAGCTTAGGAGGGAACCAAGCCTACGAGCAGTACTTC. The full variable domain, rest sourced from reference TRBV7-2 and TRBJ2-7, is GAGVSQSPSNKVTEKGKDVELRCDPISGHTALYWYRQSLGQGLEFLIYFQGNSAPDKSGLPSDRFSAERTGGSVSTLTIQRTQQEDSAVYLCASSLGGNQAYEQYFGPGTRLTVT.